This T cell receptor beta chain derives from a study of vaccination effects on CD4 cells after COVID-19. Study overall: Post-vaccine samples followed the second dose by a median of 72 days.

Investigators separated out CD4+ T cells once about 10 days of culture had passed. Participants were vaccinated with two doses of either the BNT162b2 or mRNA-1273 vaccine. Some clones are missing from TCRdb's copy, which holds only in-frame ones; the method was immunoSEQ multiplex PCR. The sample lists 30,000 to 35,000 clones; 70% to 85% were seen once. V was shortened by 8 bases and J by 9 bases, with 10 bases between the two germline ends. Germline V lookup: CDR1 MNHEY, CDR2 SVGAGI. The length of the CDR3 is 10 residues. In regard to this clone: Its antigen is unknown.

General study results and limits: Vaccine- and infection-induced clones showed marked clonal contraction late following vaccination. Recruitment yielded few convalescent patients, and the study had no early post-infection timepoints.

Sequenced here: CD4+ T cells from PBMCs cultured without peptide, sampled after COVID-19 vaccination. The clonotype comes from a human donor who received a COVID-19 vaccine. The V call is TRBV6-5, the J call TRBJ1-1; no clear D. The CDR3 sequence: CASPRPKAFF. DNA of the CDR3: TGTGCCAGCCCCAGGCCGAAAGCTTTCTTT.